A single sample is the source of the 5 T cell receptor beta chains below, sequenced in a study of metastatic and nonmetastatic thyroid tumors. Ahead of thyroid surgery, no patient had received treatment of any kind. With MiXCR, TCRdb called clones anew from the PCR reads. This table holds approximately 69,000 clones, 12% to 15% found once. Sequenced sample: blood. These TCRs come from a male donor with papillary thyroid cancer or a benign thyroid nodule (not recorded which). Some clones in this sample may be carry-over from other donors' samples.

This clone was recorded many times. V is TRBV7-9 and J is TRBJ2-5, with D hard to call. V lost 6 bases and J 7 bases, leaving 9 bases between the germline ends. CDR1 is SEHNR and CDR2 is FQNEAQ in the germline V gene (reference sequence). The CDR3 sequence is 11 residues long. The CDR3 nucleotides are TGTGCCAGCAGTCCGACGGGGACCCAGTACTTC. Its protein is CASSPTGTQYF.

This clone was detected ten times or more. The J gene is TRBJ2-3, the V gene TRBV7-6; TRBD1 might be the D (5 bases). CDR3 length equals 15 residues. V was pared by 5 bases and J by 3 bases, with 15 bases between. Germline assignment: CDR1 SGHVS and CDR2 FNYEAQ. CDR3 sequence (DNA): TGTGCCAGCAGCCCACCGGCAGGGCCTACAGATACGCAGTATTTT. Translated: CASSPPAGPTDTQYF.

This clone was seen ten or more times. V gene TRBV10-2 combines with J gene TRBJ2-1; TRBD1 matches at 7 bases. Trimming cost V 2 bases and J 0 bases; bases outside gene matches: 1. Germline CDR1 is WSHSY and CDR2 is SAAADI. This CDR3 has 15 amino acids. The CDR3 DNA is TGCGCCAGCAGTGAGGCAGGGGGCTCCTACAATGAGCAGTTCTTC. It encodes CASSEAGGSYNEQFF.

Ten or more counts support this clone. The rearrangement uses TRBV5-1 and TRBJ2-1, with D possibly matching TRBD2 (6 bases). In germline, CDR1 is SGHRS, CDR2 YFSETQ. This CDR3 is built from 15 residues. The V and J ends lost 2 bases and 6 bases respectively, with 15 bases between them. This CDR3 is CASSFFPGSGNEQFF. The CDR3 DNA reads TGCGCCAGCAGCTTTTTCCCCGGGAGTGGCAATGAGCAGTTCTTC.

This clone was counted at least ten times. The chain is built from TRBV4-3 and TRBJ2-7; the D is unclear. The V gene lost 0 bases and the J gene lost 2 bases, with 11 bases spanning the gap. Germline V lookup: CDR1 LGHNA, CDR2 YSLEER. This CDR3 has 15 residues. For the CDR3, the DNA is TGCGCCAGCAGCCAAGATGTGGGCGGTACCTACGAGCAGTACTTC. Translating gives CASSQDVGGTYEQYF.